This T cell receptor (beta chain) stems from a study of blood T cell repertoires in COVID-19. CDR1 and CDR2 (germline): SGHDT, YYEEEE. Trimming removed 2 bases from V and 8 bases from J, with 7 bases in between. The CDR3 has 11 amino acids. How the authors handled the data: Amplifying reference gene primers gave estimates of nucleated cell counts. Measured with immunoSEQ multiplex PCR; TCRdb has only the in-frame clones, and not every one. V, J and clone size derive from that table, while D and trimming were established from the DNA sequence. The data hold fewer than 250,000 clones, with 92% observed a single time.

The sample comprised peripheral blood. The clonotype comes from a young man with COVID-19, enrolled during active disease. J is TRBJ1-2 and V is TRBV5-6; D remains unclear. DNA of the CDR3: TGTGCCAGCAGCTTAGCGGGGGGCTACACCTTC. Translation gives CASSLAGGYTF. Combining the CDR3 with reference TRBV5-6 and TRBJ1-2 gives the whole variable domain DAGVTQSPTHLIKTRGQQVTLRCSPKSGHDTVSWYQQALGQGPQFIFQYYEEEERQRGNFPDRFSGHQFPNYSSELNVNALLLGDSALYLCASSLAGGYTFGSGTRLTVV.